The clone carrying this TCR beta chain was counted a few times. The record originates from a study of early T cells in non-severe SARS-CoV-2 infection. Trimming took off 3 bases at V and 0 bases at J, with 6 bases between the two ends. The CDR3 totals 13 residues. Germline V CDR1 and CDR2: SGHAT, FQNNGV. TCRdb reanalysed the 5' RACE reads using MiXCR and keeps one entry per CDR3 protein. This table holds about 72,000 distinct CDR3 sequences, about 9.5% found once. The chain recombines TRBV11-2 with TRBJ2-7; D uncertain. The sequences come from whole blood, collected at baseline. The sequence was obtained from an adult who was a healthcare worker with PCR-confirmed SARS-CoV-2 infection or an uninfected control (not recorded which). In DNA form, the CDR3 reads TGTGCCAGCAGCTTCGTGGGCTCCTACGAGCAGTACTTC. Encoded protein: CASSFVGSYEQYF.